Below are 27 T cell receptor beta chains sequenced from a single sample in a study of T cell responses to AZD1222 COVID-19 vaccine. Method: immunoSEQ multiplex PCR; TCRdb's copy keeps in-frame clones and lacks some. The data show over 130,000 clones, about 91% seen once. The input for sequencing was peripheral blood, taken 28 days after the second AZD1222 dose. The receptors shown here come from an adult who received the AZD1222 COVID-19 vaccine.

The J gene is TRBJ1-1, the V gene TRBV28, with D uncertain. The CDR3 sequence is 13 residues long. In germline, CDR1 is MDHEN, CDR2 SYDVKM. V was cut by 6 bases and J by 7 bases, with 15 bases left in between. The DNA for the CDR3 is TGTGCCAGCAGGACAATTTATGAAGGTGAAGCTTTCTTT. Protein product: CASRTIYEGEAFF.

J is TRBJ2-7 and V is TRBV5-6; 7 nucleotides line up with TRBD1. The CDR3 sequence is 15 residues long. V dropped 3 bases and J dropped 3; count of bases not matched to a gene: 9. CDR1 is SGHDT, CDR2 YYEEEE, per germline. CDR3 loop: CASSWDSEADYEQYF. The CDR3 DNA reads TGTGCCAGCAGCTGGGACAGCGAAGCAGACTACGAGCAGTACTTC. Full variable domain (remainder filled in from reference TRBV5-6 and TRBJ2-7): DAGVTQSPTHLIKTRGQQVTLRCSPKSGHDTVSWYQQALGQGPQFIFQYYEEEERQRGNFPDRFSGHQFPNYSSELNVNALLLGDSALYLCASSWDSEADYEQYFGPGTRLTVT.

This sequence joins TRBV5-1 and TRBJ1-2; D uncertain. Trimming removed 0 bases from V and 7 bases from J, with 7 bases in between. The CDR3 totals 12 residues. Germline V gene data show CDR1 as SGHRS and CDR2 as YFSETQ. CDR3 sequence reads: CASSLASSGYTF. CDR3 DNA: TGCGCCAGCAGCTTGGCCTCGAGTGGCTACACCTTC.

This chain connects TRBV18 to TRBJ1-4; TRBD1 matches at 8 bases. CDR3 length: 13 residues. Germline loops: CDR1 KGHSH, CDR2 LQKENI. J was trimmed by 15 bases and V by 3 bases; bases with no gene match: 9. This CDR3 reads CASSPDRVSLMFF. DNA of the CDR3: TGTGCCAGCTCACCGGACAGGGTTTCGCTGATGTTTTTT.

The rearrangement uses TRBV7-9 and TRBJ2-1; 9 nucleotides line up with TRBD2. CDR1 is SEHNR, CDR2 FQNEAQ, per germline (reference sequence). The CDR3 has 17 residues. V gave up 4 bases and J gave up 10 bases; unmatched junction bases: 17. CDR3 DNA: TGTGCCAGCAGCTCCAATATCGGTCTAGCGGGGACGGGGGAGCAGTTCTTC. Protein sequence: CASSSNIGLAGTGEQFF.

This chain links TRBV27 with TRBJ1-1, with 8 bases fitting TRBD1. Germline V CDR1 and CDR2: MNHEY, SMNVEV (reference sequence). This CDR3 is built from 14 residues. V lost 4 bases and J lost 4; bases outside the gene matches: 5. As DNA, the CDR3 is TGTGCCAGCAGTTGGACAGGGTCGAGCACTGAAGCTTTCTTT. Translating gives CASSWTGSSTEAFF.

V gene TRBV30 combines with J gene TRBJ2-5; the D is unclear. The CDR3 consists of 13 residues. V lost 7 bases, J lost 3 bases, and 15 bases lay in between. Germline assignment: CDR1 GTSNPN and CDR2 SVGIG (reference sequence). The CDR3 region is CALNKGPKETQYF. For the CDR3, the DNA is TGTGCCTTGAACAAGGGTCCTAAAGAGACCCAGTACTTC.

This rearrangement joins TRBV29-1 to TRBJ1-1; no clear D gene. From germline, CDR1 is SQVTM and CDR2 ANQGSEA. The CDR3 is 11 residues long. Trimming took 4 bases from V and 4 from J, leaving 7 bases between them. CDR3 residues: CSVAESTEAFF. The CDR3 DNA reads as TGCAGCGTTGCGGAGAGCACTGAAGCTTTCTTT.

This chain joins TRBV7-9 and TRBJ1-1; D call uncertain. CDR1 is SEHNR and CDR2 is FQNEAQ in the germline V gene (reference sequence). The V end lost 5 bases, the J end lost 0 bases, and 13 bases lay between the germline ends. CDR3 size: 15 residues. The CDR3 spells CASSDPISVNTEAFF. In DNA, the CDR3 is TGTGCCAGCAGCGACCCAATTTCGGTGAACACTGAAGCTTTCTTT.

For this clone: Different DNA sequences within this sample yield the same CDR3. The chain has TRBV19 and TRBJ1-5; D gene uncertain. The CDR3 length is 14 residues. Germline V CDR1 and CDR2: LNHDA, SQIVND (reference sequence). V lost 2 bases and J lost 1, with 6 bases in between. As DNA, the CDR3 is TGTGCCAGTAGTATAACGGGGAGCAATCAGCCCCAGCATTTT. It specifies CASSITGSNQPQHF.

The CDR3 region has the DNA TGCGCCAGCAGCCAAGCACAGGGGGTGAACACTGAAGCTTTCTTT. Encoded protein: CASSQAQGVNTEAFF. The gene calls are TRBV4-1 and TRBJ1-1, with 8 positions matching TRBD1. The germline CDR1 and CDR2 sequences are MGHRA and YSYEKL. V gave up 1 base and J gave up 0 bases; unmatched junction bases: 1. The CDR3 totals 15 residues.

This clone was recorded once. V is TRBV5-4 and J is TRBJ2-1; D gene unclear. Trimming left V 0 bases short and J 9 bases short, with 10 bases between. Germline CDR1 reads SGHNT; CDR2 reads YYREEE (reference sequence). CDR3 length: 13 amino acids. The CDR3, as DNA: TGTGCCAGCAGCTTGGAGGGTTCAGGTGAGCAGTTCTTC. It encodes CASSLEGSGEQFF.

V and J are TRBV5-6 and TRBJ1-6; D perhaps matches TRBD1 (5 bases). CDR3 length equals 14 residues. In germline, CDR1 is SGHDT, CDR2 YYEEEE. V was trimmed by 4 bases and J by 7 bases, leaving 12 bases between them. This CDR3 is CASSPSGANSPLHF. In nucleotides, the CDR3 is TGTGCCAGCAGCCCCTCCGGGGCCAATTCACCCCTCCACTTT.

Only a few counts were recorded for this clone. This chain connects TRBV9 to TRBJ1-1, with D unresolved. V shed 4 bases and J shed 0 bases, with 7 bases lying between them. Germline CDR1 and CDR2: SGDLS and YYNGEE. The CDR3 extends over 13 amino acids. In DNA form, the CDR3 reads TGTGCCAGCAGCAAAACAGTGAACACTGAAGCTTTCTTT. It translates to CASSKTVNTEAFF.

The rearrangement links TRBV4-1 to TRBJ1-2, with TRBD1 as a possible D gene (5 bases). Germline CDR1 MGHRA, CDR2 YSYEKL. V lost 1 base and J 6 bases, leaving 12 bases between the germline ends. There are 14 residues in the CDR3. CDR3 nucleotides: TGCGCCAGCAGCCAAGTCGGGGCTTATAATGGCTACACCTTC. Translation gives CASSQVGAYNGYTF.

The chain employs TRBV19 and TRBJ1-6; D unclear. Trimming left V 7 bases short and J 1 base short, with 14 bases between. CDR3 length: 16 residues. Per germline, CDR1 LNHDA and CDR2 SQIVND (reference sequence). CDR3 DNA sequence: TGTGCCAGTACCCCGACAAGCTTTTCCTATAATTCACCCCTCCACTTT. The encoded protein is CASTPTSFSYNSPLHF.

This chain uses TRBV2 with TRBJ2-2, with 9 bases lining up with TRBD1. Germline CDR1 is SNHLY and CDR2 is FYNNEI. The CDR3 is made up of 15 amino acids. The V segment lost 6 bases and the J segment 5 bases; nucleotides outside the gene matches: 7. This CDR3 is CASRKGQGRTGELFF. DNA for the CDR3: TGTGCCAGCAGGAAGGGACAGGGACGGACCGGGGAGCTGTTTTTT.

The CDR3 DNA reads as TGTGCCAGCAGTGACCGTCCCGGGACAGGGTTCAACACTGAAGCTTTCTTT. It encodes CASSDRPGTGFNTEAFF. The chain is built from TRBV25-1 and TRBJ1-1; 9 nucleotides align to TRBD1. The CDR3 contains 17 residues. V lost 3 bases, J lost 2 bases, and 10 bases stayed unmatched. CDR1 and CDR2 from the germline V gene are MGHDK and SYGVNS. Full variable domain (rest looked up from reference TRBV25-1 and TRBJ1-1): EADIYQTPRYLVIGTGKKITLECSQTMGHDKMYWYQQDPGMELHLIHYSYGVNSTEKGDLSSESTVSRIRTEHFPLTLESARPSHTSQYLCASSDRPGTGFNTEAFFGQGTRLTVV.

The chain recombines TRBV7-2 with TRBJ2-1; 10 bases fit TRBD1. The CDR3 consists of 13 residues. V dropped 5 bases and J dropped 9; count of bases not matched to a gene: 4. Looked up from germline, CDR1 is SGHTA and CDR2 is FQGNSA. The chain's CDR3 is CASSTDRGGEQFF. The CDR3 region has the DNA TGTGCCAGCAGCACGGACAGGGGGGGTGAGCAGTTCTTC.

V is TRBV11-2 and J is TRBJ2-5; D might be TRBD1 (5 bases). The germline CDR1 and CDR2 sequences are SGHAT and FQNNGV. With 6 bases removed from V and 5 bases from J, the gap between germline ends came to 13 bases. The CDR3 totals 13 residues. This CDR3 reads CASRGWTRETQYF. CDR3 coding DNA: TGTGCCAGCAGGGGTTGGACAAGGGAGACCCAGTACTTC.

This clone appeared once. V is TRBV6-5 and J is TRBJ1-4, with D possibly matching TRBD1 (5 bases). Germline CDR1 and CDR2: MNHEY and SVGAGI. The V end lost 6 bases, the J end lost 10 bases, and 9 bases lay between the germline ends. The CDR3 is 11 residues long. CDR3 coding DNA: TGTGCCAGCAGCTATGGGGGAAAACTGTTTTTT. Protein product: CASSYGGKLFF.

The genes are TRBV12-3 or TRBV12-4 and TRBJ2-1; unclear D gene. V was clipped by 4 bases and J by 13 bases, with 14 bases between them. CDR3 length equals 12 residues. In nucleotides, the CDR3 is TGTGCCAGCAGTTCCCTGTTACAGCGACAGTTCTTC. Residues: CASSSLLQRQFF.

The V and J genes are TRBV11-2 and TRBJ1-1; a weak D match, TRBD1 (6 bases). Trimming shortened V by 5 bases and J by 1 base, and 14 bases separated the two germline ends. Per the germline V gene, CDR1 is SGHAT and CDR2 is FQNNGV. This CDR3 is 15 amino acids long. Here the CDR3 reads CASSPWTAGNTEAFF. In nucleotides, the CDR3 is TGTGCCAGCAGCCCCTGGACAGCCGGGAACACTGAAGCTTTCTTT.

The rearrangement links TRBV20-1 to TRBJ2-1; 10 nucleotides agree with TRBD2. CDR3 length equals 14 residues. Trimming took 3 bases from V and 8 from J; bases not matched to a gene: 7. CDR1 and CDR2 from the germline V gene are DFQATT and SNEGSKA (reference sequence). In DNA form, the CDR3 reads TGCAGTGCTAGTTCCAGCGGGAGGGGGGATGAGCAGTTCTTC. It is translated as CSASSSGRGDEQFF.

The chain is built from TRBV5-6 and TRBJ2-1, with 7 bases lining up with TRBD2. CDR1 is SGHDT, CDR2 YYEEEE, per germline. After removal of 4 bases from V and 9 bases from J, the junction contained 13 bases not matched to a gene. The CDR3 totals 15 residues. CDR3 region: CASSPGGRLGGEQFF. Here the CDR3 DNA reads TGTGCCAGCAGCCCCGGGGGGAGACTAGGCGGTGAGCAGTTCTTC.

The chain carries TRBV5-1 and TRBJ1-4, with D unclear. This CDR3 contains 13 residues. Germline V gene data show CDR1 as SGHRS and CDR2 as YFSETQ. V lost 4 bases and J lost 7, with 11 bases in between. CDR3 in amino acids: CASSLVRGEKLFF. For the CDR3, the DNA is TGCGCCAGCAGCCTAGTTCGCGGTGAAAAACTGTTTTTT.

For the CDR3, the DNA is TGTGCCAGCAGTTTGGGAGGGGAGAGGGGTGAGCAGTTCTTC. This translates into CASSLGGERGEQFF. The chain employs TRBV28 and TRBJ2-1; the match to TRBD2 covers 7 bases. This CDR3 is 14 amino acids long. J was trimmed by 9 bases and V by 3 bases; bases with no gene match: 8. From germline, CDR1 is MDHEN and CDR2 SYDVKM. Together with reference TRBV28 and TRBJ2-1, the CDR3 gives the full variable domain: DVKVTQSSRYLVKRTGEKVFLECVQDMDHENMFWYRQDPGLGLRLIYFSYDVKMKEKGDIPEGYSVSREKKERFSLILESASTNQTSMYLCASSLGGERGEQFFGPGTRLTVL.